The 22 T cell receptor beta chains below all came from one sample that was sequenced in a study of blood T cell repertoires in COVID-19. Sequencing was performed with immunoSEQ multiplex PCR; in TCRdb, only in-frame clones are kept and a portion is missing. The repertoire holds more than 200,000 clones, with more than 60% as singletons. The specimen was peripheral blood. The receptors were gathered from a woman aged 35 to 49 with active or convalescent COVID-19.

The chain has TRBV9 and TRBJ1-3, with D uncertain. Germline V gene sequence: CDR1 SGDLS, CDR2 YYNGEE. The V and J ends lost 0 bases and 4 bases respectively, with 11 bases between them. The CDR3 is 15 residues long. CDR3 sequence: CASSVDGRPGNTIYF. The CDR3 region has the DNA TGTGCCAGCAGCGTAGATGGGAGACCAGGAAACACCATATATTTT.

The V call is TRBV19, the J call TRBJ2-2, with D possibly matching TRBD2 (6 bases). The CDR3 extends over 15 amino acids. V dropped 3 bases and J dropped 5 bases, with 13 bases sitting between them. CDR1 and CDR2 from the germline V gene are LNHDA and SQIVND (reference sequence). The CDR3 sequence: CASSIGTGLTGELFF. Written as DNA, the CDR3 is TGTGCCAGTAGTATCGGAACAGGACTAACCGGGGAGCTGTTTTTT.

The chain employs TRBV2 and TRBJ2-3; D is perhaps TRBD2 (6 bases). The CDR3 sequence is 16 residues long. Germline V lookup: CDR1 SNHLY, CDR2 FYNNEI. V was clipped by 4 bases and J by 1 base, with 15 bases between them. CDR3 DNA sequence: TGTGCCAGCAGTGCCACAGGCGGGACCCGCACAGATACGCAGTATTTT. Encoded protein: CASSATGGTRTDTQYF. The whole variable domain, remainder taken from reference TRBV2 and TRBJ2-3, is EPEVTQTPSHQVTQMGQEVILRCVPISNHLYFYWYRQILGQKVEFLVSFYNNEISEKSEIFDDQFSVERPDGSNFTLKIRSTKLEDSAMYFCASSATGGTRTDTQYFGPGTRLTVL.

The chain is built from TRBV6-6 and TRBJ1-1; D is ambiguous. Germline V gene lookup returns CDR1 MNHNY and CDR2 SVGAGI (reference sequence). V was shortened by 8 bases and J by 1 base, with 8 bases between the two germline ends. CDR3 size: 12 residues. CDR3 sequence: CASGARNTEAFF. In nucleotides, the CDR3 is TGTGCCAGCGGTGCCAGGAACACTGAAGCTTTCTTT.

The chain has TRBV30 and TRBJ2-1; tentative D call: TRBD1 (6 bases). Trimming took 2 bases from V and 10 from J, leaving 12 bases between them. Germline V gene data show CDR1 as GTSNPN and CDR2 as SVGIG (reference sequence). The CDR3 loop spans 12 amino acids. In DNA form, the CDR3 reads TGTGCCTGGAGTTCGGACACAGGGGAGCAGTTCTTC. This translates into CAWSSDTGEQFF.

V gene TRBV27 combines with J gene TRBJ1-3; TRBD1 matches at 10 bases. The ends lost 4 bases at V and 2 bases at J; junction bases unmatched: 8. The germline V gene has CDR1 MNHEY and CDR2 SMNVEV (reference sequence). The CDR3 is made up of 17 amino acids. CDR3 bases: TGTGCCAGCAGTTCACTCCGCGGACAGGGGGCTGGAAACACCATATATTTT. Translation gives CASSSLRGQGAGNTIYF.

This clone has only one observation. The genes are TRBV28 and TRBJ1-5; D uncertain. Germline loops: CDR1 MDHEN, CDR2 SYDVKM. V lost 6 bases and J 0 bases, leaving 9 bases between the germline ends. CDR3 length: 14 amino acids. CDR3 residues: CASRPGDSNQPQHF. The DNA of the CDR3 is TGTGCCAGCAGACCGGGAGATAGCAATCAGCCCCAGCATTTT.

J is TRBJ1-2 and V is TRBV4-1; D remains unclear. V was clipped by 0 bases and J by 4 bases, with 24 bases between them. The CDR3 is 19 residues long. From germline, CDR1 is MGHRA and CDR2 YSYEKL. CDR3 nucleotide sequence: TGCGCCAGCAGCCAAGATTCGGTGAATCGACCAAGCCGGGGCTATGGCTACACCTTC. Translated, it gives CASSQDSVNRPSRGYGYTF.

A remark on this clone: Other nucleotide sequences in the sample specify the same CDR3. The rearrangement links TRBV11-2 to TRBJ1-1; no clear D. V lost 1 base, J lost 2 bases, and 8 bases lay in between. The CDR3 contains 14 residues. From germline, CDR1 is SGHAT and CDR2 FQNNGV. CDR3 nucleotides: TGTGCCAGCAGCTTAGGCCGCGGCAACACTGAAGCTTTCTTT. Translation gives CASSLGRGNTEAFF. Using reference TRBV11-2 and TRBJ1-1 for the parts outside the CDR3, the full variable domain is EAGVAQSPRYKIIEKRQSVAFWCNPISGHATLYWYQQILGQGPKLLIQFQNNGVVDDSQLPKDRFSAERLKGVDSTLKIQPAKLEDSAVYLCASSLGRGNTEAFFGQGTRLTVV.

V is TRBV5-5 and J is TRBJ2-7; 11 nucleotides line up with TRBD1. J lost 4 bases, V lost 4 bases, and 7 bases had no gene match. Germline-derived CDR1 and CDR2 are SGHKS and YYEKEE (reference sequence). CDR3 size: 15 residues. The CDR3 loop reads CASSQKGQGAYEQYF. The DNA for the CDR3 is TGTGCCAGCAGCCAGAAAGGACAGGGGGCATACGAGCAGTACTTC. The variable domain in full, with the rest retrieved from reference TRBV5-5 and TRBJ2-7, is DAGVTQSPTHLIKTRGQQVTLRCSPISGHKSVSWYQQVLGQGPQFIFQYYEKEERGRGNFPDRFSARQFPNYSSELNVNALLLGDSALYLCASSQKGQGAYEQYFGPGTRLTVT.

The V and J genes are TRBV4-1 and TRBJ2-5, with D perhaps matching TRBD1 (6 bases). V was clipped by 0 bases and J by 2 bases, with 7 bases between them. Germline CDR1 MGHRA, CDR2 YSYEKL. This CDR3 is 14 amino acids long. CDR3 residues: CASSQDDRQETQYF. CDR3 sequence (DNA): TGCGCCAGCAGCCAAGATGACAGGCAAGAGACCCAGTACTTC.

This clone appeared a single time. The genes are TRBV5-1 and TRBJ1-1; 9 bases map to TRBD1. Germline V gives CDR1 SGHRS, CDR2 YFSETQ. This CDR3 contains 15 residues. The V segment lost 2 bases and the J segment 5 bases; nucleotides outside the gene matches: 7. CDR3 sequence reads: CASSFIGQGNTEAFF. DNA for the CDR3: TGCGCCAGCAGCTTTATAGGACAGGGGAATACTGAAGCTTTCTTT.

This sequence joins TRBV7-9 and TRBJ2-7; a weak D match, TRBD1 (5 bases). Trimming left V 5 bases short and J 5 bases short, with 19 bases between. The CDR3 totals 15 residues. The germline gives CDR1 SEHNR, CDR2 FQNEAQ (reference sequence). The CDR3 here is CASSVKQVPPDEQYF. Written as DNA, the CDR3 is TGTGCCAGCAGCGTAAAACAGGTACCCCCCGACGAGCAGTACTTC. The whole variable domain, filled in from reference TRBV7-9 and TRBJ2-7, reads DTGVSQNPRHKITKRGQNVTFRCDPISEHNRLYWYRQTLGQGPEFLTYFQNEAQLEKSRLLSDRFSAERPKGSFSTLEIQRTEQGDSAMYLCASSVKQVPPDEQYFGPGTRLTVT.

Remarks on this clone: Other DNA variants within this sample encode the same CDR3. The rearrangement links TRBV30 to TRBJ2-5; D is perhaps TRBD1 (6 bases). Deletions cut 0 bases from V and 4 bases from J, with 6 bases between. CDR1 and CDR2 from the germline V gene are GTSNPN and SVGIG (reference sequence). The CDR3 has 12 amino acids. The CDR3 loop reads CAWSVRGETQYF. The CDR3 DNA reads TGTGCCTGGAGTGTCAGGGGAGAGACCCAGTACTTC.

The V call is TRBV30, the J call TRBJ1-1, with D hard to call. The germline CDR1 and CDR2 sequences are GTSNPN and SVGIG (reference sequence). This CDR3 spans 12 amino acids. Trimming shortened V by 1 base and J by 7 bases, and 10 bases separated the two germline ends. The CDR3 protein is CAWSGTLGEAFF. DNA for the CDR3: TGTGCCTGGAGTGGGACTTTAGGTGAAGCTTTCTTT.

CDR3 protein: CASSQEGRGAGRKGTQYF. CDR3 in DNA: TGCGCCAGCAGCCAAGAAGGGCGTGGAGCGGGTAGAAAAGGTACGCAGTATTTT. The rearrangement joins TRBV4-1 to TRBJ2-3, with D possibly matching TRBD2 (6 bases). Trimming left V 0 bases short and J 8 bases short, with 24 bases between. Germline CDR1 is MGHRA and CDR2 is YSYEKL. The CDR3 runs to 18 residues.

This chain uses TRBV20-1 with TRBJ1-2; D may be TRBD1 (6 bases). Germline lookup yields CDR1 DFQATT and CDR2 SNEGSKA (reference sequence). Trimming pared 3 bases from V and 6 bases from J, leaving 8 bases between. The CDR3 is 11 amino acids. In DNA, the CDR3 is TGCAGTGCTAGCAGGGGAAATGGCTACACCTTC. It translates to CSASRGNGYTF.

The chain combines TRBV5-1 with TRBJ1-1; 11 bases line up with TRBD1. J gave up 11 bases and V 4 bases, and 10 bases lay outside the gene matches. This CDR3 has 14 residues. CDR1 is SGHRS, CDR2 YFSETQ, per germline. The CDR3 region has the DNA TGCGCCAGCAGCCCGGGACAGGGGGGCGATGCGGCTTTCTTT. Amino acid sequence: CASSPGQGGDAAFF.

This chain links TRBV29-1 with TRBJ1-6; 8 bases fit TRBD1. J lost 7 bases, V lost 6 bases, and 5 bases had no gene match. This CDR3 contains 13 residues. Germline CDR1 is SQVTM and CDR2 is ANQGSEA. CDR3 sequence: CSVTGQANSPLHF. The CDR3 DNA reads as TGCAGCGTAACGGGACAGGCGAATTCACCCCTCCACTTT. The variable domain in full, completed from reference TRBV29-1 and TRBJ1-6, reads SAVISQKPSRDICQRGTSLTIQCQVDSQVTMMFWYRQQPGQSLTLIATANQGSEATYESGFVIDKFPISRPNLTFSTLTVSNMSPEDSSIYLCSVTGQANSPLHFGNGTRLTVT.

V is TRBV7-9 and J is TRBJ1-2; D is possibly TRBD1 (5 bases). This CDR3 has 13 amino acids. Germline CDR1 and CDR2: SEHNR and FQNEAQ (reference sequence). With 4 bases removed from V and 5 bases from J, the gap between germline ends came to 11 bases. The CDR3 protein is CASSSTAPYGYTF. In DNA form, the CDR3 reads TGTGCCAGCAGCTCGACAGCCCCTTATGGCTACACCTTC.

CDR3 coding DNA: TGTGCCGTCGGGGGTAGCTACGAGCAGTACTTC. Protein: CAVGGSYEQYF. This sequence joins TRBV10-3 and TRBJ2-7; a weak D match, TRBD2 (6 bases). V shed 11 bases and J shed 3 bases, with 11 bases lying between them. This CDR3 contains 11 residues. Germline CDR1 ENHRY, CDR2 SYGVKD.

The table lists this clone with a few counts. The chain employs TRBV6-1 and TRBJ1-2; D is possibly TRBD1 (6 bases). Trimming removed 1 base at V and 4 bases at J, with 16 bases between. CDR3 length equals 16 residues. Germline CDR1 MNHNS, CDR2 SASEGT. CDR3 region: CASSEEESGVGYGYTF. As DNA, the CDR3 is TGTGCCAGCAGTGAAGAGGAGTCAGGGGTCGGCTATGGCTACACCTTC.